These 26 T cell receptor beta chains originate from one sample sequenced in a study of blood T cells in healthy people across ages. A second PCR of roughly 7 to 11 cycles used a sample-barcoded 5' primer and a J-beta primer mix. TCRdb passed the 5' RACE reads through MiXCR, listing each CDR3 protein once. The data hold roughly 1.4 million distinct CDR3 sequences, with roughly 59% observed a single time. The sample comprised blood. The origin of the receptors is a man aged 18 to 29 in good health.

The chain combines TRBV7-2 with TRBJ2-7, with 10 bases aligning to TRBD2. CDR1 is SGHTA and CDR2 is FQGNSA in the germline V gene. Losses at the gene ends were 6 bases for V and 4 bases for J; bases not matched to a gene: 15. CDR3 length equals 17 residues. CDR3 nucleotides: TGTGCCAGCAGATCCCAGCCCAGCGGGGGGGCCGAATACGAGCAGTACTTC. It specifies CASRSQPSGGAEYEQYF.

This chain links TRBV29-1 with TRBJ1-1; no reliable D call. V lost 6 bases and J lost 4, with 9 bases in between. The CDR3 contains 11 residues. Germline loops: CDR1 SQVTM, CDR2 ANQGSEA. The CDR3 spells CSVGRGTEAFF. The CDR3, as DNA: TGCAGCGTAGGACGGGGCACTGAAGCTTTCTTT.

The chain recombines TRBV29-1 with TRBJ1-1; 7 bases agree with TRBD1. V trimming: 0 bases; J trimming: 6 bases; junction bases outside the gene matches: 7. From germline, CDR1 is SQVTM and CDR2 ANQGSEA. This CDR3 contains 14 residues. The CDR3 reads CSVEEARGGPEAFF. CDR3 coding DNA: TGCAGCGTTGAAGAGGCCAGGGGGGGACCTGAAGCTTTCTTT.

This sequence joins TRBV29-1 and TRBJ2-1, with TRBD2 matching over 11 bases. The ends lost 6 bases at V and 7 bases at J; junction bases unmatched: 11. This CDR3 contains 15 residues. The germline V gene encodes CDR1 SQVTM and CDR2 ANQGSEA. Here the CDR3 reads CSVVRSGGAWNEQFF. CDR3 in DNA: TGCAGCGTCGTTCGTAGCGGGGGGGCCTGGAATGAGCAGTTCTTC.

As concerns this clonotype: Relative to the germline gene, one junction end is altered; a read error may explain this. The chain combines TRBV4-2 with TRBJ1-2; 10 nucleotides align to TRBD1. The germline CDR1 and CDR2 sequences are LGHNA and YNFKEQ. The CDR3 has 16 amino acids. CDR3 nucleotides: TGTGCCAACAGCCCGGCGCCGGGACAGGGGATTGATGGCTACACCTTC. Its protein product is CANSPAPGQGIDGYTF.

The chain combines TRBV14 with TRBJ2-1; a possible D gene is TRBD2 (5 bases). Trimming stripped 11 bases from V and 6 bases from J, with 17 bases between. There are 13 residues in the CDR3. Germline V CDR1 and CDR2: SGHDN, FVKESK. The CDR3 loop reads CASTSGNSNEQFF. The CDR3 DNA sequence: TGTGCCTCGACCTCCGGGAACTCCAATGAGCAGTTCTTC.

As regards this clonotype: One end of the junction varies from germline; a read error may be responsible. The chain has TRBV11-2 and TRBJ2-4, with 11 bases identical to TRBD2. The germline V gene has CDR1 SGHAT and CDR2 FQNNGV. The CDR3 length is 19 residues. In DNA, the CDR3 is TGTGCCAGCAGCTTAGAACTAGCGGGGGACCTTCTAGCCGAAAACATTCAGTACTTC. Translating it yields CASSLELAGDLLAENIQYF. Variable domain in full (rest from reference TRBV11-2 and TRBJ2-4): EAGVAQSPRYKIIEKRQSVAFWCNPISGHATLYWYQQILGQGPKLLIQFQNNGVVDDSQLPKDRFSAERLKGVDSTLKIQPAKLEDSAVYLCASSLELAGDLLAENIQYFGAGTRLSVL.

The chain is built from TRBV4-2 and TRBJ2-7; 8 nucleotides align to TRBD1. After removal of 1 base from V and 3 bases from J, the junction contained 11 bases not matched to a gene. Germline V gives CDR1 LGHNA, CDR2 YNFKEQ. This CDR3 contains 17 residues. The CDR3 sequence is CASSQGSRGLRGYEQYF. The CDR3 DNA sequence: TGTGCCAGCAGCCAAGGATCCAGGGGGCTAAGGGGCTACGAGCAGTACTTC.

As DNA, the CDR3 is TGTGCCAGCAGCTTAGACGGGACTAGCGACAATGAGCAGTTCTTC. Protein: CASSLDGTSDNEQFF. V is TRBV7-2 and J is TRBJ2-1, with TRBD2 matching 10 bases. V lost 1 base, J lost 5 bases, and 2 bases stayed unmatched. Germline assignment: CDR1 SGHTA and CDR2 FQGNSA. The CDR3 is made up of 15 amino acids.

The chain has TRBV20-1 and TRBJ2-4; 11 bases are a match to TRBD2. The CDR3 sequence is 17 residues long. Germline CDR1 reads DFQATT; CDR2 reads SNEGSKA (reference sequence). After removal of 1 base from V and 3 bases from J, the junction contained 8 bases not matched to a gene. The CDR3 coding sequence is TGCAGTGCTAGAGGTCAACTAGCGGGGGAGATCAAAAACATTCAGTACTTC. This encodes CSARGQLAGEIKNIQYF.

This clonotype was detected only a few times. The chain employs TRBV6-5 and TRBJ1-2; D is unclear. Trimming shortened V by 7 bases and J by 1 base, and 10 bases separated the two germline ends. The CDR3 loop spans 13 amino acids. Germline V gene lookup returns CDR1 MNHEY and CDR2 SVGAGI. The CDR3 DNA sequence: TGTGCCAGCACCCTAGGTGTTAACTATGGCTACACCTTC. Translated, it gives CASTLGVNYGYTF.

The genes are TRBV14 and TRBJ2-1; 15 bases map to TRBD2. The germline gives CDR1 SGHDN, CDR2 FVKESK. Trimming cost V 5 bases and J 4 bases; bases outside gene matches: 12. The CDR3 consists of 19 residues. The CDR3 is CASSGHGTSGGPRYNEQFF. Written as DNA, the CDR3 is TGTGCCAGCAGCGGACACGGGACTAGCGGGGGGCCGCGGTACAATGAGCAGTTCTTC.

In this sample, this clonotype turned up a few times. V is TRBV25-1 and J is TRBJ1-1; D gene uncertain. The germline CDR1 and CDR2 sequences are MGHDK and SYGVNS. V was clipped by 1 base and J by 0 bases, with 6 bases between them. This CDR3 is 14 amino acids long. CDR3 DNA: TGTGCCAGCAGTGAATGGGAGATGAACACTGAAGCTTTCTTT. Translating gives CASSEWEMNTEAFF.

Only a few counts were recorded for this clonotype. This chain links TRBV6-5 with TRBJ2-1; D ambiguous. The CDR3 has 11 residues. The V gene's germline CDR1 is MNHEY and CDR2 SVGAGI. Trimming took 8 bases from V and 15 from J, leaving 17 bases between them. The DNA of the CDR3 is TGTGCCAGCGGCGCCAACTATCTGCGGTTCTTC. It is translated as CASGANYLRFF.

J is TRBJ2-3 and V is TRBV5-1; D ambiguous. Germline V gene lookup returns CDR1 SGHRS and CDR2 YFSETQ. The CDR3 runs 18 residues. V gave up 0 bases and J gave up 0 bases, with 17 bases separating them. CDR3 in amino acids: CASSLAINQRLSTDTQYF. In DNA form, the CDR3 reads TGCGCCAGCAGCTTGGCCATCAACCAACGGTTGAGCACAGATACGCAGTATTTT. Full variable domain (outside the CDR3, taken from reference TRBV5-1 and TRBJ2-3): KAGVTQTPRYLIKTRGQQVTLSCSPISGHRSVSWYQQTPGQGLQFLFEYFSETQRNKGNFPGRFSGRQFSNSRSEMNVSTLELGDSALYLCASSLAINQRLSTDTQYFGPGTRLTVL.

The rearrangement joins TRBV28 to TRBJ2-7; D ambiguous. The CDR3 is 14 amino acids. V was cut by 3 bases and J by 3 bases, with 12 bases left in between. Germline lookup yields CDR1 MDHEN and CDR2 SYDVKM. The CDR3 spells CASSLPGVYYEQYF. DNA of the CDR3: TGTGCCAGCAGTTTGCCTGGGGTGTACTACGAGCAGTACTTC.

The chain joins TRBV5-6 to TRBJ1-1, with D unresolved. The length of the CDR3 is 14 residues. The V end was cut by 0 bases, the J end by 1 base, with 7 bases between. Looked up from germline, CDR1 is SGHDT and CDR2 is YYEEEE. For the CDR3, the DNA is TGTGCCAGCAGCTTGGTCCACCCGAACACTGAAGCTTTCTTT. This translates into CASSLVHPNTEAFF.

This rearrangement joins TRBV6-1 to TRBJ1-2; D remains unclear. The CDR3 consists of 16 residues. CDR1 is MNHNS, CDR2 SASEGT, per germline. The V end lost 1 base, the J end lost 2 bases, and 14 bases lay between the germline ends. The CDR3 loop reads CASSEDGGPNNYGYTF. The CDR3 nucleotides read TGTGCCAGCAGTGAAGACGGAGGACCCAACAACTATGGCTACACCTTC.

J is TRBJ2-7 and V is TRBV6-5, with D perhaps TRBD2 (6 bases). In germline, CDR1 is MNHEY, CDR2 SVGAGI. V lost 8 bases to trimming and J lost 6 bases, with 23 bases between them. The CDR3 length is 15 residues. Here the CDR3 reads CASVAQGLSQGEQYF. The CDR3 coding sequence is TGTGCCAGCGTGGCGCAGGGACTTTCTCAGGGCGAGCAGTACTTC.

The rearrangement links TRBV20-1 to TRBJ1-1, with TRBD1 as a possible D gene (5 bases). The V and J ends lost 3 bases and 3 bases respectively, with 11 bases between them. This CDR3 has 13 amino acids. Germline V gene sequence: CDR1 DFQATT, CDR2 SNEGSKA (reference sequence). CDR3 sequence: CSASRPGYTEAFF. In DNA form, the CDR3 reads TGCAGTGCTAGCCGGCCAGGGTACACTGAAGCTTTCTTT.

The rearrangement uses TRBV27 and TRBJ2-1; TRBD2 matches 8 bases. The germline CDR1 and CDR2 sequences are MNHEY and SMNVEV (reference sequence). V lost 4 bases, J lost 9 bases, and 8 bases stayed unmatched. The CDR3 is 14 residues long. The CDR3 nucleotides are TGTGCCAGCAGTTCGGGTACGGGAGGGGGTGAGCAGTTCTTC. It specifies CASSSGTGGGEQFF.

This rearrangement joins TRBV12-3 or TRBV12-4 to TRBJ2-7; TRBD2 aligns across 9 bases. This CDR3 is 15 amino acids long. J was trimmed by 7 bases and V by 6 bases; bases with no gene match: 13. CDR3: CASRSLSGGYNEQYF. Here the CDR3 DNA reads TGTGCCAGCAGATCGCTTAGCGGGGGATACAATGAGCAGTACTTC.

This clonotype was seen only a few times. The chain employs TRBV10-3 and TRBJ2-7; D not certain. CDR1 is ENHRY, CDR2 SYGVKD, per germline. This CDR3 spans 13 amino acids. V was pared by 8 bases and J by 3 bases, with 14 bases between. The CDR3 DNA sequence: TGTGCCATCCGACGGGCCTCAGGCTACGAGCAGTACTTC. It translates to CAIRRASGYEQYF.

The rearrangement uses TRBV6-6 and TRBJ2-7, with D perhaps TRBD2 (6 bases). The J call is doubtful: the DNA matches TRBJ2-5 better. From germline, CDR1 is MNHNY and CDR2 SVGAGI (reference sequence). The CDR3 contains 15 residues. For the CDR3, the DNA is TGTGCCAGCAGTTACGTCAAGACGCGGGGAGAGACCCAGTACTTC. Amino acid sequence: CASSYVKTRGETQYF.

This clonotype turned up a few times. This chain connects TRBV20-1 to TRBJ2-7, with a tentative D call TRBD2 (6 bases). The V end lost 6 bases, the J end lost 3 bases, and 15 bases lay between the germline ends. The CDR3 totals 13 residues. CDR1 is DFQATT and CDR2 is SNEGSKA in the germline V gene (reference sequence). The CDR3 DNA is TGCAGTGCAGAGGCGATGGGGGGCTACGAGCAGTACTTC. Amino acid sequence: CSAEAMGGYEQYF.

V is TRBV10-3 and J is TRBJ2-5; D might be TRBD2 (5 bases). V gave up 7 bases and J gave up 11 bases, with 23 bases separating them. The germline V gene encodes CDR1 ENHRY and CDR2 SYGVKD. This CDR3 comprises 14 residues. The CDR3 is CAITNALAPREQYF. DNA of the CDR3: TGTGCCATCACCAATGCGCTGGCTCCGAGGGAGCAGTACTTC.